The 18 T cell receptor beta chains reported below all come from one sample, sequenced in a study of shared T cell receptors in the human thymus. Method: immunoSEQ multiplex PCR; TCRdb's copy keeps in-frame clones and lacks some. The data contain hundreds of thousands of clones, roughly 90% of them singletons. The sample was also reused in another study, on human thymus T cells.

Source material: thymocytes. Source of these receptors: a boy under two years old with a congenital heart defect.

The V gene is TRBV28, the J gene TRBJ1-2; the D is unclear. Deletions cut 2 bases from V and 4 bases from J, with 11 bases between. CDR3 length: 14 amino acids. Germline V gives CDR1 MDHEN, CDR2 SYDVKM. The CDR3 DNA reads TGTGCCAGCAGTTTAGGCGGGGTCGCCTATGGCTACACCTTC. Translating it yields CASSLGGVAYGYTF.

This clone came up once. The chain employs TRBV11-2 and TRBJ1-2; D gene uncertain. This CDR3 has 14 residues. The germline V gene encodes CDR1 SGHAT and CDR2 FQNNGV. V shed 1 base and J shed 4 bases, with 10 bases lying between them. The CDR3 DNA reads as TGTGCCAGCAGCTTAGGAACAGTTACCTATGGCTACACCTTC. Residues: CASSLGTVTYGYTF.

The rearrangement links TRBV25-1 to TRBJ2-1; D possibly corresponds to TRBD1 (6 bases). V lost 4 bases and J lost 6, with 13 bases in between. Germline V gene sequence: CDR1 MGHDK, CDR2 SYGVNS. The CDR3 spans 14 residues. The CDR3 region has the DNA TGTGCCAGCAGTGGGGGCAGGGGTTTCAATGAGCAGTTCTTC. It encodes CASSGGRGFNEQFF.

This clone came up a few times. The chain recombines TRBV28 with TRBJ2-7; no definite D call. V lost 6 bases to trimming and J lost 2 bases, with 14 bases between them. The CDR3 totals 14 residues. CDR1 and CDR2 (germline): MDHEN, SYDVKM. CDR3 in amino acids: CASSMPPRAYEQYF. Written as DNA, the CDR3 is TGTGCCAGCAGCATGCCCCCCCGGGCCTACGAGCAGTACTTC. The variable domain in full, with the rest retrieved from reference TRBV28 and TRBJ2-7, is DVKVTQSSRYLVKRTGEKVFLECVQDMDHENMFWYRQDPGLGLRLIYFSYDVKMKEKGDIPEGYSVSREKKERFSLILESASTNQTSMYLCASSMPPRAYEQYFGPGTRLTVT.

This clone has a single count. This chain joins TRBV5-1 and TRBJ2-7; 7 bases map to TRBD2. Germline CDR1 and CDR2: SGHRS and YFSETQ. V shed 2 bases, J shed 2 bases, and the junction held 22 bases outside the gene matches. The CDR3 sequence is 20 residues long. The CDR3 reads CASSFRGPRGGSTATYEQYF. The DNA for the CDR3 is TGCGCCAGCAGCTTCCGGGGCCCGCGGGGCGGGAGTACGGCAACCTACGAGCAGTACTTC.

The CDR3, as DNA: TGTGCCAGCAGCTTTGCAGGGACCTACGAGCAGTACTTC. Translation gives CASSFAGTYEQYF. The chain has TRBV7-9 and TRBJ2-7; D may be TRBD1 (5 bases). V dropped 3 bases and J dropped 2 bases, with 8 bases sitting between them. Looked up from germline, CDR1 is SEHNR and CDR2 is FQNEAQ (reference sequence). The CDR3 extends over 13 amino acids.

The V and J genes are TRBV30 and TRBJ2-3; 12 nucleotides line up with TRBD2. The CDR3 consists of 18 residues. V gave up 0 bases and J gave up 3 bases; unmatched junction bases: 10. In germline, CDR1 is GTSNPN, CDR2 SVGIG (reference sequence). Here the CDR3 DNA reads TGTGCCTGGAGTGTAAGGACTAGCGGGATAATGGAAACAGATACGCAGTATTTT. Amino acid sequence: CAWSVRTSGIMETDTQYF.

The chain recombines TRBV10-1 with TRBJ2-7, with 11 bases lining up with TRBD1. V gave up 4 bases and J gave up 5 bases; unmatched junction bases: 4. The CDR3 spans 14 residues. Looked up from germline, CDR1 is WNHNN and CDR2 is SYGVQD (reference sequence). CDR3 sequence: CASSGGTGGDEQYF. The CDR3 DNA sequence: TGCGCCAGCAGTGGAGGGACAGGGGGGGACGAGCAGTACTTC.

The gene calls are TRBV5-1 and TRBJ2-2, with TRBD1 identical over 8 bases. The germline CDR1 and CDR2 sequences are SGHRS and YFSETQ. This CDR3 comprises 15 residues. The V segment lost 1 base and the J segment 7 bases; nucleotides outside the gene matches: 6. CDR3 sequence (DNA): TGCGCCAGCAGCTTGCTGGGACAGGACAACGGGGAGCTGTTTTTT. It translates to CASSLLGQDNGELFF. Variable domain in full (rest from reference TRBV5-1 and TRBJ2-2): KAGVTQTPRYLIKTRGQQVTLSCSPISGHRSVSWYQQTPGQGLQFLFEYFSETQRNKGNFPGRFSGRQFSNSRSEMNVSTLELGDSALYLCASSLLGQDNGELFFGEGSRLTVL.

The chain is built from TRBV6-6 and TRBJ2-1; D remains unclear. The CDR3 contains 12 residues. Germline V gives CDR1 MNHNY, CDR2 SVGAGI (reference sequence). Trimming shortened V by 0 bases and J by 9 bases, and 6 bases separated the two germline ends. CDR3 in amino acids: CASSYSESEQFF. CDR3 DNA sequence: TGTGCCAGCAGTTACTCGGAGTCTGAGCAGTTCTTC.

This chain connects TRBV28 to TRBJ2-3, with D possibly matching TRBD2 (7 bases). Trimming pared 7 bases from V and 4 bases from J, leaving 18 bases between. This CDR3 has 15 amino acids. Germline-derived CDR1 and CDR2 are MDHEN and SYDVKM. CDR3 sequence reads: CASTPPGGEADTQYF. Written as DNA, the CDR3 is TGTGCCAGCACTCCCCCGGGGGGCGAGGCAGATACGCAGTATTTT. The variable domain in full, with the rest retrieved from reference TRBV28 and TRBJ2-3, is DVKVTQSSRYLVKRTGEKVFLECVQDMDHENMFWYRQDPGLGLRLIYFSYDVKMKEKGDIPEGYSVSREKKERFSLILESASTNQTSMYLCASTPPGGEADTQYFGPGTRLTVL.

The chain combines TRBV7-2 with TRBJ2-1; D is possibly TRBD2 (5 bases). There are 14 residues in the CDR3. Trimming left V 0 bases short and J 5 bases short, with 8 bases between. Germline V CDR1 and CDR2: SGHTA, FQGNSA. The CDR3 bases are TGTGCCAGCAGCTTAGCGGCGGGCGACAATGAGCAGTTCTTC. Residues: CASSLAAGDNEQFF.

This clone has a handful of counts. The rearrangement links TRBV2 to TRBJ1-5; no clear D gene. The CDR3 is made up of 12 amino acids. Trimming took 3 bases from V and 5 from J, leaving 5 bases between them. Germline V gene sequence: CDR1 SNHLY, CDR2 FYNNEI. Here the CDR3 reads CASSDDYQPQHF. The CDR3 DNA reads TGTGCCAGCAGTGACGACTATCAGCCCCAGCATTTT.

The rearrangement links TRBV16 to TRBJ2-5; D might be TRBD2 (5 bases). Germline loops: CDR1 KGHSY, CDR2 FQNENV. The CDR3 has 15 amino acids. V was shortened by 0 bases and J by 5 bases, with 13 bases between the two germline ends. The CDR3 nucleotides read TGTGCCAGCAGCCAATCGATGAAGGGAGAGGAGACCCAGTACTTC. Translating gives CASSQSMKGEETQYF.

The V and J genes are TRBV28 and TRBJ2-3, with D perhaps matching TRBD1 (6 bases). CDR1 and CDR2 (germline): MDHEN, SYDVKM. This CDR3 contains 12 residues. CDR3 DNA sequence: TGTGCGGGGGCGGGCGGCACAGATACGCAGTATTTT. It translates to CAGAGGTDTQYF.

This chain connects TRBV14 to TRBJ2-3, with 16 bases aligning to TRBD2. Germline lookup yields CDR1 SGHDN and CDR2 FVKESK. The junction had 8 bases not matched to a gene; V was cut back by 0 bases and J by 5 bases. CDR3 length equals 19 residues. The CDR3 DNA reads TGTGCCAGCAGCCAAGATAGGGGACTAGCGGGAGGGCCCGGAGATACGCAGTATTTT. This gives the protein CASSQDRGLAGGPGDTQYF.

The CDR3 here is CASRPRQGYEQYF. The CDR3 DNA reads TGTGCCAGCCGCCCGCGACAGGGCTACGAGCAGTACTTC. The rearrangement joins TRBV6-5 to TRBJ2-7; TRBD1 aligns across 7 bases. J gave up 3 bases and V 8 bases, and 7 bases lay outside the gene matches. CDR3 length equals 13 residues. The germline gives CDR1 MNHEY, CDR2 SVGAGI.

The chain carries TRBV10-3 and TRBJ1-1; D perhaps matches TRBD1 (6 bases). The germline V and J ends were trimmed by 10 bases and 4 bases, with 22 bases remaining between them. CDR3 length: 15 residues. Germline lookup yields CDR1 ENHRY and CDR2 SYGVKD. The CDR3 spells CATGGAASVFTEAFF. DNA of the CDR3: TGTGCCACGGGGGGGGCGGCTTCGGTATTCACTGAAGCTTTCTTT.